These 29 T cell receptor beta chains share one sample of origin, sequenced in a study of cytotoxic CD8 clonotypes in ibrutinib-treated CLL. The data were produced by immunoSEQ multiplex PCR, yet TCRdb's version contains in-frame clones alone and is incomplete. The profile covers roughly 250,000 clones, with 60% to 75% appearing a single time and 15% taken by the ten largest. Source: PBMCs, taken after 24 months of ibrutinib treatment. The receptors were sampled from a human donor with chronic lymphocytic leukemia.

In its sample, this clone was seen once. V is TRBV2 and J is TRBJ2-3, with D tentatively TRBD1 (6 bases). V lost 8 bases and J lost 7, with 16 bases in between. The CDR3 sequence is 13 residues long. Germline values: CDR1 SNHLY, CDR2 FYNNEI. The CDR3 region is CASELTGMNTQYF. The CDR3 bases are TGTGCCAGCGAACTAACAGGGATGAATACGCAGTATTTT.

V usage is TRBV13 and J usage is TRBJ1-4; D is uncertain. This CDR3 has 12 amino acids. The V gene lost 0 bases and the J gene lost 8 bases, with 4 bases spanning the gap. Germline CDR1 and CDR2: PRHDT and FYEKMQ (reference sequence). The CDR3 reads CASSLGKEKLFF. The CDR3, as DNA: TGTGCCAGCAGCTTAGGTAAAGAAAAACTGTTTTTT.

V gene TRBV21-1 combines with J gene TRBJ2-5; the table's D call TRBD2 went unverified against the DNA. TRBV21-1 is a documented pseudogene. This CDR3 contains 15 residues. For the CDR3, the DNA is TGTGCCAGCAGCCGAACCCCGGAGGGGAACATGACCCAGTACTTC. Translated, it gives CASSRTPEGNMTQYF.

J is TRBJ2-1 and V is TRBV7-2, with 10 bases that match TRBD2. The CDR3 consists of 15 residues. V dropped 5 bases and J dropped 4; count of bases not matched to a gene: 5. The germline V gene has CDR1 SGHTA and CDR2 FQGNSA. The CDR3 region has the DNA TGTGCCAGCAGCCTGGGGACTAGCGCATACAATGAGCAGTTCTTC. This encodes CASSLGTSAYNEQFF.

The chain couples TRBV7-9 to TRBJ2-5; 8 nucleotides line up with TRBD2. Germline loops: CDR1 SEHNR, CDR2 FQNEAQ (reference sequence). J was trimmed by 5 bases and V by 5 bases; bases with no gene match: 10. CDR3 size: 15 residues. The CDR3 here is CASSPLADPIETQYF. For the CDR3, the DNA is TGTGCCAGCAGCCCACTAGCGGACCCCATTGAGACCCAGTACTTC.

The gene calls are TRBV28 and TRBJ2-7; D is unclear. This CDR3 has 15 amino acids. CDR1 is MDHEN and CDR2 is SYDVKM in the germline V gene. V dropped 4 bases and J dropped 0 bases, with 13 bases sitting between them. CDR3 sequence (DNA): TGTGCCAGCAGTTCCCCCCCTCTAATCTCCTACGAGCAGTACTTC. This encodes CASSSPPLISYEQYF.

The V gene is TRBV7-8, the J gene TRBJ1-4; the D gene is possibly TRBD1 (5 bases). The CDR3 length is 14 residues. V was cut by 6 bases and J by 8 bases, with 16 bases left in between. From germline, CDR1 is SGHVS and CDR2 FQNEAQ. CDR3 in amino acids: CASSPGGVREKLFF. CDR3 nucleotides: TGTGCCAGCAGTCCGGGGGGGGTGAGGGAAAAACTGTTTTTT. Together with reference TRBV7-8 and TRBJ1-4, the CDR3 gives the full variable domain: GAGVSQSPRYKVAKRGQDVALRCDPISGHVSLFWYQQALGQGPEFLTYFQNEAQLDKSGLPSDRFFAERPEGSVSTLKIQRTQQEDSAVYLCASSPGGVREKLFFGSGTQLSVL.

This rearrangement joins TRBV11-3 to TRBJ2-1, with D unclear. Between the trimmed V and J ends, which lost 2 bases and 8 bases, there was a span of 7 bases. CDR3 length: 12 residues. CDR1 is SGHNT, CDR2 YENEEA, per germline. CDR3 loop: CASSLLGDEQFF. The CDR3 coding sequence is TGTGCCAGCAGCTTACTTGGGGATGAGCAGTTCTTC.

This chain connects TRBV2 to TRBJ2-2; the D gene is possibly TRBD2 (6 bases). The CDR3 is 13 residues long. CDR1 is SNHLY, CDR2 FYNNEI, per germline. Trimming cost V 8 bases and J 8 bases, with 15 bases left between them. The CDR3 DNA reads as TGTGCCAGCGGATTACAGGCGGGGGGGGAGCTGTTTTTT. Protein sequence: CASGLQAGGELFF.

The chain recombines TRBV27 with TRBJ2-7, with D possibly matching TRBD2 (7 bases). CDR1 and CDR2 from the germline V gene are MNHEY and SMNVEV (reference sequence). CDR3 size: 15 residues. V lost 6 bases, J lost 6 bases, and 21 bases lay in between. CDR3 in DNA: TGTGCCAGCAGAGTTCAGAGGGGGGAGGGGAGCGAGCAGTACTTC. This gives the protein CASRVQRGEGSEQYF.

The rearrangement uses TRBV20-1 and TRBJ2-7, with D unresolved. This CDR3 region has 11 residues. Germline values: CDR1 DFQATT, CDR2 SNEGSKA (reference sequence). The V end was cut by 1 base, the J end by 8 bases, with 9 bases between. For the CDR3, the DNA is TGCAGTGCTAGAGGAGATAGCCAGCAGTACTTC. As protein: CSARGDSQQYF.

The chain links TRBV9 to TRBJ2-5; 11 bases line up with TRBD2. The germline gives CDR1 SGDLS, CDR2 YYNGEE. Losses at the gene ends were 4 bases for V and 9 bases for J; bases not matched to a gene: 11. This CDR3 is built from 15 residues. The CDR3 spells CASSSRHLAGGAQYF. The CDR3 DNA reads TGTGCCAGCAGCTCACGTCACTTAGCGGGAGGGGCCCAGTACTTC. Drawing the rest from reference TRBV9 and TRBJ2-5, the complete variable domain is DSGVTQTPKHLITATGQRVTLRCSPRSGDLSVYWYQQSLDQGLQFLIQYYNGEERAKGNILERFSAQQFPDLHSELNLSSLELGDSALYFCASSSRHLAGGAQYFGPGTRLLVL.

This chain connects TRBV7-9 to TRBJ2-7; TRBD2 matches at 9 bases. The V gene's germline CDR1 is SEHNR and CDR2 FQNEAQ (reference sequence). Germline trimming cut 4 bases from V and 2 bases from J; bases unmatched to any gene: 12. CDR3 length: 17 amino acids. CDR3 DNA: TGTGCCAGCAGCTATTCCCAGCGGGAGGAGGATACCTACGAGCAGTACTTC. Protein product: CASSYSQREEDTYEQYF.

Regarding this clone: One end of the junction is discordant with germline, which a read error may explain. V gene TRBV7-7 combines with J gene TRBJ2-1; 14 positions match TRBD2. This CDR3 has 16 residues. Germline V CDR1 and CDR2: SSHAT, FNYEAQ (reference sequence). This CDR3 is CASSFRLAGGMNEQFF. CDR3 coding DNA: TGTGCTAGCAGCTTTAGACTAGCGGGAGGGATGAATGAGCAGTTCTTC.

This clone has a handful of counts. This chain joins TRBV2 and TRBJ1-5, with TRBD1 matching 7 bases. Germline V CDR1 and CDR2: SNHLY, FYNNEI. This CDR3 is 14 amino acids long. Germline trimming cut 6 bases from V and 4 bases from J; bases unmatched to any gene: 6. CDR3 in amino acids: CASRYGTANQPQHF. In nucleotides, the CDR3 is TGTGCCAGCAGATACGGGACAGCTAATCAGCCCCAGCATTTT.

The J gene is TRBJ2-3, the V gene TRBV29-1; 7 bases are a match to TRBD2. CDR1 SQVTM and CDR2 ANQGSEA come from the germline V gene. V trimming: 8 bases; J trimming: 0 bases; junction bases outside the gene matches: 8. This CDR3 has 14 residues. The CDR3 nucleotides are TGCAGCTTCTCCGGGACTACTAGCACAGATACGCAGTATTTT. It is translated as CSFSGTTSTDTQYF.

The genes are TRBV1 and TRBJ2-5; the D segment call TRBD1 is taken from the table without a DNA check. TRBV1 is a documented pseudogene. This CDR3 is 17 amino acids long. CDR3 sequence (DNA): TGCACCAGCAGCCAAGATCGGGCAGGGGCATGGCAAGAGACCCAGTACTTC. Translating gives CTSSQDRAGAWQETQYF.

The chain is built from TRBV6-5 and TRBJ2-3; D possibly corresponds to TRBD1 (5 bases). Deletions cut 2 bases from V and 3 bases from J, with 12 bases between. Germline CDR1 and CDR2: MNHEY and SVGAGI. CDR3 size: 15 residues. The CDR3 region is CASSYAGKTTDTQYF. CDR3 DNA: TGTGCCAGCAGTTACGCAGGGAAGACGACAGATACGCAGTATTTT.

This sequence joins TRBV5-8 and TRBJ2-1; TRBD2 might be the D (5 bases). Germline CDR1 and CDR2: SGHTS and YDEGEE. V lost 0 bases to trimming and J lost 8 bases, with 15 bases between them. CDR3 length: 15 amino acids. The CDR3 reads CASSLVGVKTDEQFF. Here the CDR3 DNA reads TGTGCCAGCAGCTTGGTGGGAGTTAAGACGGATGAGCAGTTCTTC.

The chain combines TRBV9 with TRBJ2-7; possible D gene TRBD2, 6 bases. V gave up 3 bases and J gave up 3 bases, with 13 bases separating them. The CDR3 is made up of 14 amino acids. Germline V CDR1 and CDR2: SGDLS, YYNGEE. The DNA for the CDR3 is TGTGCCAGCAGCGAGGGACTGACCAACTACGAGCAGTACTTC. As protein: CASSEGLTNYEQYF.

CDR3 sequence (DNA): TGTGCCAGCAGCTTTAGGACTAGCGGGAGCGCCTACGAGCAGTACTTC. It specifies CASSFRTSGSAYEQYF. V gene TRBV7-8 combines with J gene TRBJ2-7; the match to TRBD2 covers 13 bases. Trimming took 3 bases from V and 2 from J; bases not matched to a gene: 4. This CDR3 spans 16 amino acids. Germline loops: CDR1 SGHVS, CDR2 FQNEAQ.

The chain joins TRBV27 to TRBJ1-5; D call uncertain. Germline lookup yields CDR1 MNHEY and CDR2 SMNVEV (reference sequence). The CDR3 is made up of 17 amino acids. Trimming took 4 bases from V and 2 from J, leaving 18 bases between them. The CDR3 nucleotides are TGTGCCAGCAGTTGCGCGGTACACCGCGACTGCAATCAGCCCCAGCATTTT. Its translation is CASSCAVHRDCNQPQHF.

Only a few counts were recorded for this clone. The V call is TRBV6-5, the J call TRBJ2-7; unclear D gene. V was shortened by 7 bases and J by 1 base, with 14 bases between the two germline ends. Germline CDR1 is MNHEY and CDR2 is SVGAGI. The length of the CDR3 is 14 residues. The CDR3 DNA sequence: TGTGCCAGCAAGATATTGGACGCTTCCTACGAGCAGTACTTC. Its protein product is CASKILDASYEQYF.

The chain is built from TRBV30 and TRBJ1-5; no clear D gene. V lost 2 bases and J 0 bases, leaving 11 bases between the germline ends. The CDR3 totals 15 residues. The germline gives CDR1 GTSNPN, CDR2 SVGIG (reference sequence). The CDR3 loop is CAWSSGTYSNQPQHF. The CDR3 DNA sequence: TGTGCCTGGAGTTCTGGAACTTATAGCAATCAGCCCCAGCATTTT.

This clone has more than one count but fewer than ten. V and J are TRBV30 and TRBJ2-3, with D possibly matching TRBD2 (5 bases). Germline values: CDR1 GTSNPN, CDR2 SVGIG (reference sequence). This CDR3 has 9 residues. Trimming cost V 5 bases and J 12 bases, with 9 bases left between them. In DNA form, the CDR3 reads TGTGCCTGGGGCTCGGGACAGTATTTT. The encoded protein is CAWGSGQYF.

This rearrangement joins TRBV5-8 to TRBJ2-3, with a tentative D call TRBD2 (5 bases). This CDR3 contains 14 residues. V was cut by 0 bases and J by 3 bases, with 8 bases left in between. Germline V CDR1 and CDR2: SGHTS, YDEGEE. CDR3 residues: CASSLALATDTQYF. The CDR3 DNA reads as TGTGCCAGCAGCTTGGCGCTAGCAACAGATACGCAGTATTTT.

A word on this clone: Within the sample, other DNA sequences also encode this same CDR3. The CDR3 bases are TGCAGCGTTGGACAGGGGGGAGATACGCAGTATTTT. The encoded protein is CSVGQGGDTQYF. The chain couples TRBV29-1 to TRBJ2-3; 9 bases fit TRBD1. V lost 4 bases and J lost 5; bases outside the gene matches: 1. This CDR3 has 12 amino acids. Germline loops: CDR1 SQVTM, CDR2 ANQGSEA.

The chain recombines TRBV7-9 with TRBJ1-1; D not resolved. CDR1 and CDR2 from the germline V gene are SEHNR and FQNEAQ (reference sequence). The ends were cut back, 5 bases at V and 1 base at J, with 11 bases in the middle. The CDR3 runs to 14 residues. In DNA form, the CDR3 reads TGTGCCAGCAGCCAATTAAGAGGGAACACTGAAGCTTTCTTT. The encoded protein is CASSQLRGNTEAFF.

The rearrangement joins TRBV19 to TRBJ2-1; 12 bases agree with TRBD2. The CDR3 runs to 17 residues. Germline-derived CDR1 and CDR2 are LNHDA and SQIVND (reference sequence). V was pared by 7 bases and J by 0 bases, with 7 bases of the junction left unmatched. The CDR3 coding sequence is TGTGCCAGTATGAGGACTAGCGGGACAGGCTCCTACAATGAGCAGTTCTTC. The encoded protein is CASMRTSGTGSYNEQFF.